The 10 T cell receptor beta chains in this list originate from one sample, sequenced in a study of blood T cell repertoires in COVID-19. Generated by immunoSEQ multiplex PCR, the TCRdb table keeps only in-frame clones and is missing some. This sample has 120,000 or so clones, with over 70% found just once. Sequenced sample: peripheral blood. These receptors were obtained from a man older than 75 with active or convalescent COVID-19.

This clone was seen just once. The chain links TRBV5-8 to TRBJ2-1, with 8 nucleotides matching TRBD1. This CDR3 contains 16 residues. The junction had 10 bases not matched to a gene; V was cut back by 4 bases and J by 4 bases. Germline loops: CDR1 SGHTS, CDR2 YDEGEE. CDR3 residues: CASSPAWTGNYNEQFF. DNA of the CDR3: TGTGCCAGCAGCCCGGCCTGGACAGGGAATTACAATGAGCAGTTCTTC.

This clone came up once. The chain uses TRBV7-3 and TRBJ2-3; TRBD2 matches at 13 bases. The CDR3 extends over 16 amino acids. After removal of 4 bases from V and 2 bases from J, the junction contained 3 bases not matched to a gene. The germline V gene encodes CDR1 SGHTA and CDR2 FQGTGA. The CDR3 bases are TGTGCCAGCAGCTCCGGGACTAGCGGGGCCACAGATACGCAGTATTTT. This gives the protein CASSSGTSGATDTQYF.

V gene TRBV2 combines with J gene TRBJ1-2; 7 bases match TRBD1. This CDR3 is built from 14 residues. Per germline, CDR1 SNHLY and CDR2 FYNNEI. The V and J ends lost 6 bases and 1 base, in that order; junction bases with no gene match: 5. The CDR3 coding sequence is TGTGCCAGCAGCCTGGGACAGCTTAACTATGGCTACACCTTC. Protein: CASSLGQLNYGYTF.

The genes are TRBV5-5 and TRBJ1-4; 10 bases match TRBD1. Germline CDR1 and CDR2: SGHKS and YYEKEE (reference sequence). This CDR3 contains 16 residues. V was clipped by 1 base and J by 8 bases; unmatched bases: 8. CDR3 sequence: CASSLSGTGVGEKLFF. The CDR3 bases are TGTGCCAGCAGCTTGTCCGGGACAGGGGTAGGGGAAAAACTGTTTTTT.

About this clone itself: One end of the junction does not line up with germline, which may come from a read error. The J gene is TRBJ2-7, the V gene TRBV2; 8 bases align to TRBD2. The CDR3 extends over 13 amino acids. Germline CDR1 reads SNHLY; CDR2 reads FYNNEI. CDR3 sequence reads: CASTPGTRSGMNF. In DNA form, the CDR3 reads TGTGCCAGCACCCCTGGGACTAGAAGTGGGATGAACTTC.

This chain connects TRBV18 to TRBJ1-1; 7 nucleotides line up with TRBD1. CDR1 is KGHSH, CDR2 LQKENI, per germline. Losses at the gene ends were 2 bases for V and 10 bases for J; bases not matched to a gene: 7. The CDR3 totals 13 residues. As DNA, the CDR3 is TGTGCCAGCTCACCAGGCAGCTCAGGGGGAGCTTTCTTT. Its protein product is CASSPGSSGGAFF.

This chain links TRBV5-6 with TRBJ1-2, with D possibly matching TRBD1 (5 bases). The germline V gene has CDR1 SGHDT and CDR2 YYEEEE. V was pared by 3 bases and J by 8 bases, with 14 bases between. The CDR3 consists of 13 residues. The CDR3 spells CASSWTGLRGYTF. The CDR3 region has the DNA TGTGCCAGCAGCTGGACGGGACTAAGGGGCTACACCTTC.

The genes are TRBV2 and TRBJ2-3, with D maybe TRBD2 (6 bases). V was cut by 9 bases and J by 1 base, with 14 bases left in between. Germline values: CDR1 SNHLY, CDR2 FYNNEI. The CDR3 loop spans 14 amino acids. The CDR3 region is CASAPGLGTDTQYF. CDR3 in DNA: TGTGCCAGTGCACCGGGACTTGGCACAGATACGCAGTATTTT.

The rearrangement joins TRBV6-5 to TRBJ2-2; unclear D gene. This CDR3 comprises 14 residues. CDR1 is MNHEY, CDR2 SVGAGI, per germline. V dropped 4 bases and J dropped 7 bases, with 13 bases sitting between them. The CDR3 nucleotides are TGTGCCAGCAGTTGGGCAGGTCCAGGCGGGGAGCTGTTTTTT. Amino acid sequence: CASSWAGPGGELFF.

The rearrangement links TRBV19 to TRBJ2-1; 9 positions match TRBD1. CDR3 size: 16 residues. Germline V CDR1 and CDR2: LNHDA, SQIVND (reference sequence). The V and J ends lost 1 base and 1 base, in that order; junction bases with no gene match: 2. The CDR3 sequence: CASSIGDRGSYNEQFF. The CDR3, as DNA: TGTGCCAGTAGTATAGGAGACAGGGGGTCCTACAATGAGCAGTTCTTC.